The T cell receptor (beta chain) described here comes from a study of glioma-infiltrating T cells. The iRepertoire nested amplicon-rescue multiplex PCR amplified TCR alpha and beta CDR3s from RNA. TCRdb passed the multiplex PCR reads through MiXCR, listing each CDR3 protein once. The table has approximately 190,000 distinct CDR3 sequences, around 32% seen once. This clonotype has a handful of counts. In germline, CDR1 is SGHVS, CDR2 FNYEAQ. Trimming took off 2 bases at V and 0 bases at J, with 18 bases between the two ends. The CDR3 runs 18 residues. The rearrangement links TRBV7-6 to TRBJ2-3; D is unclear. The sequence was obtained from a human donor with low-grade glioma or glioblastoma, undergoing nonglioma brain surgery, or in good health (not recorded which). The sequencing sample was made of glioma tissue, nonneoplastic brain tissue, or PBMCs (not recorded which). Here the CDR3 reads CASSLNALIGTSTDTQYF. The CDR3 DNA is TGTGCCAGCAGCTTAAACGCACTCATAGGCACCAGCACAGATACGCAGTATTTT.